This is a list of T cell receptor beta chains from one sample in a study of T cells in Graves' hyperthyroidism and ophthalmopathy. In TCRdb, the multiplex PCR reads were re-called with MiXCR into one record per CDR3 protein. The data show some 350,000 distinct CDR3 sequences, with approximately 19% seen just once and about 4% held by the top ten. The sequenced sample was blood. These receptor sequences come from a woman aged 18-29 years with Graves' hyperthyroidism. The CDR3 runs from the conserved cysteine through the conserved F or W. The D gene is left open where the match is weak. Size is stated for part of the rows, as once, few or many counts, or as a class when the clone is expanded.

j_call	v_call	clone_size	d_call	cdr3_nt	cdr3_aa
TRBJ2-5	TRBV20-1	many	NA	TGCAGTGCTAGAGACCCCCTCCCCCCAGAGACCCAGTACTTC	CSARDPLPPETQYF
TRBJ1-3	TRBV11-2	many	NA	TGTGCCAGCAGCTTAAATCGGGGATTCTCTGGAAACACCATATATTTT	CASSLNRGFSGNTIYF
TRBJ1-1	TRBV12-3/TRBV12-4	many	NA	TGTGCCAGCAGTCATGGGGATTCGGTTGAAGCTTTCTTT	CASSHGDSVEAFF
TRBJ1-2	TRBV29-1	NA	NA	TGCGGCGTTGTGGGTACTGAAGGCTACACCTTC	CGVVGTEGYTF
TRBJ2-7	TRBV6-4	many	NA	TGTGCCAGCAGTGTTGCAGTAGGGAACTACGAGCAGTACTTC	CASSVAVGNYEQYF
TRBJ1-5	TRBV12-3/TRBV12-4	many	TRBD1	TGTGCCAGCAGTTTTAGGGACAGTAGCAATCAGCCCCAGCATTTT	CASSFRDSSNQPQHF
TRBJ2-3	TRBV30	NA	NA	TGTGCCTGGAGTGTATCTGGGGCAGATACGCAGTATTTT	CAWSVSGADTQYF
TRBJ1-5	TRBV19	few	NA	TGTGCCAGTAGTAGCCACGGGACACCACGAGGAACAGTCCGCAATCAGCCCCAGCATTTT	CASSSHGTPRGTVRNQPQHF
TRBJ2-2	TRBV5-1	few	TRBD1	TGCGCCAGCAGCTATGGACAGGGGGTAATGACCGGGGAGCTGTTTTTT	CASSYGQGVMTGELFF
TRBJ1-5	TRBV12-3/TRBV12-4	many	NA	TGTGCCAGCAGTTTGTATAAAGGGGTGGGGCCCCAGCATTTT	CASSLYKGVGPQHF
TRBJ1-1	TRBV6-1	many	NA	TGTGCCAGCAGTGAAGTCAGACTCATCCCACGGATGAACACTGAAGCTTTCTTT	CASSEVRLIPRMNTEAFF
TRBJ1-1	TRBV5-1	many	TRBD1	TGCGCCAGCAGCCTCGGGACAGGGGAGGTTGCTTTCTTT	CASSLGTGEVAFF
TRBJ2-7	TRBV2	many	TRBD2	TGTGCCATCAAAGGGGTAGCGGGGCCCGGCGAGCAGTACTTC	CAIKGVAGPGEQYF
TRBJ2-7	TRBV6-1	many	TRBD1	TGTGCCAGCAGCAGGGACAGCCCACTCTACGAGCAGTACTTC	CASSRDSPLYEQYF
TRBJ1-2	TRBV9	many	NA	TGTGCCAGCAGCCCCGGAGAGGGTCGTGGGGGCTACACCTTC	CASSPGEGRGGYTF
TRBJ1-5	TRBV29-1	many	NA	TGCAGCGTTTCGGACAACCCCCAAGCTGGGACCCAGCATTTT	CSVSDNPQAGTQHF
TRBJ1-3	TRBV6-1	many	TRBD1	TGTGCCAGCAGAGGGACAGGAGGCTCTGGAAACACCATATATTTT	CASRGTGGSGNTIYF